This TCR beta chain is from a study of CD8+ T cells in alopecia areata. Study background: Treated patients received oral tofacitinib, 5 to 10 mg twice daily.

CDR1 and CDR2 (germline): SQVTM, ANQGSEA. J was trimmed by 2 bases and V by 4 bases; bases with no gene match: 7. The CDR3 sequence is 14 residues long. This clone was found a few times. The antigen is unknown. Sequencing used cDNA as its template, made by extracting RNA and reverse transcribing it. Repertoires were generated with immunoSEQ multiplex PCR, while TCRdb's copy carries only in-frame clones and drops some. The sample consists of some 88,000 clones, 44% of them appearing once. Overall study results and limits: For patients receiving tofacitinib, scalp clonality and expanded CD8+ clones among the top 100 significantly decreased. Scalp specimens additionally yield sequences from normal skin's resident alphabeta T cells. Higher clonality than in normal scalp was seen in lesional scalp, especially alopecia totalis/universalis.

The treatment is: oral pan-JAK inhibitor, 5-10 mg twice daily. The chain uses TRBV29-1 and TRBJ2-5; 7 bases agree with TRBD1. This clonotype was obtained from a human donor with alopecia areata. The specimen was CD8+ T cells sorted from blood, collected at week 24, from a patient treated with tofacitinib. This CDR3 is CSVGYRGKQETQYF. Here the CDR3 DNA reads TGCAGCGTTGGGTACAGGGGAAAGCAAGAGACCCAGTACTTC.